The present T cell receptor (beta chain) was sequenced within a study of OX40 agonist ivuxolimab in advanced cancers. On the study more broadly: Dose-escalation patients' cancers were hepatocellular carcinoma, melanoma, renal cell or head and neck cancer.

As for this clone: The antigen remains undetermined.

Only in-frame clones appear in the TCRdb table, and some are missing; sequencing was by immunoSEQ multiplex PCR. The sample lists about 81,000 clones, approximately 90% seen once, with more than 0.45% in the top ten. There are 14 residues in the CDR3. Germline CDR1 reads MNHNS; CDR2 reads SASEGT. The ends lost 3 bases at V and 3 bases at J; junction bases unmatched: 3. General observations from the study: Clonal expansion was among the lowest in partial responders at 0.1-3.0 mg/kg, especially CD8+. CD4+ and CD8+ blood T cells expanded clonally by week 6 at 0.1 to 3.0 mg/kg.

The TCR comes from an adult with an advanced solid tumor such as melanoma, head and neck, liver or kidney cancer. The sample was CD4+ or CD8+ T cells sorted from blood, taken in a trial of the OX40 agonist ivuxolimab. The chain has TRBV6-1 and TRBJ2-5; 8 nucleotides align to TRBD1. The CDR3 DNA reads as TGTGCCAGCAGTGAGGACAGGGCTGAAGAGACCCAGTACTTC. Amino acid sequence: CASSEDRAEETQYF.